Listed here are 20 T cell receptor beta chains from one sample, sequenced in a study of T-cell reconstitution after alpha-beta-depleted transplantation in children. A TCRbeta library incorporating unique molecular identifiers was prepared. From the PCR reads, TCRdb called clonotypes with MiXCR, one entry per CDR3 protein. The table has about 250,000 distinct CDR3 sequences, around 25% seen once. Sequenced material: PBMCs, mostly from graft donor cells, taken 360 days after TCRalphabeta/CD19-depleted stem cell transplant. The receptors were sampled from a female patient aged 2-10 years who had a stem cell transplant for congenital amegakaryocytic thrombocytopenia, so the T cells may come from the graft donor.

The chain couples TRBV12-5 to TRBJ2-1, with 11 bases identical to TRBD2. Trimming removed 6 bases from V and 0 bases from J; junction bases left unmatched: 10. The CDR3 sequence is 18 residues long. Germline assignment: CDR1 LGHNT and CDR2 FRNRAP. Here the CDR3 reads CASGPWLAGGYSYNEQFF. DNA of the CDR3: TGTGCTAGTGGCCCCTGGCTAGCGGGAGGATACTCCTACAATGAGCAGTTCTTC.

The V and J genes are TRBV30 and TRBJ2-6; D unclear. CDR1 is GTSNPN, CDR2 SVGIG, per germline (reference sequence). This CDR3 region has 18 residues. With 0 bases removed from V and 1 base from J, the gap between germline ends came to 16 bases. The CDR3 region is CAWSVRGNTGSGANVLTF. The CDR3 DNA reads as TGTGCCTGGAGTGTAAGAGGAAACACTGGTTCTGGGGCCAACGTCCTGACTTTC. Full variable domain (outside the CDR3, taken from reference TRBV30 and TRBJ2-6): SQTIHQWPATLVQPVGSPLSLECTVEGTSNPNLYWYRQAAGRGLQLLFYSVGIGQISSEVPQNLSASRPQDRQFILSSKKLLLSDSGFYLCAWSVRGNTGSGANVLTFGAGSRLTVL.

This clonotype was seen only a few times. The V and J genes are TRBV29-1 and TRBJ1-4, with 7 bases lining up with TRBD1. CDR1 is SQVTM, CDR2 ANQGSEA, per germline. CDR3 length: 13 amino acids. The J segment lost 8 bases and the V segment lost 6 bases, leaving 9 bases of the junction unmatched. As DNA, the CDR3 is TGCAGCGTATCCACCGGGACAGAGGAAAAACTGTTTTTT. It translates to CSVSTGTEEKLFF.

In its sample, this clonotype was seen a few times. The chain links TRBV24-1 to TRBJ2-1; D uncertain. Trimming removed 5 bases from V and 6 bases from J, with 10 bases in between. The CDR3 loop spans 13 amino acids. The germline CDR1 and CDR2 sequences are KGHDR and SFDVKD. CDR3 sequence: CATSAGGTNEQFF. CDR3 sequence (DNA): TGTGCCACCAGTGCTGGCGGAACCAATGAGCAGTTCTTC.

J is TRBJ2-3 and V is TRBV7-7; D remains ambiguous. The V gene lost 5 bases and the J gene lost 3 bases, with 9 bases spanning the gap. The germline V gene encodes CDR1 SSHAT and CDR2 FNYEAQ (reference sequence). The CDR3 has 13 residues. CDR3 sequence reads: CASSPVGTDTQYF. Here the CDR3 DNA reads TGTGCCAGCAGCCCCGTAGGGACAGATACGCAGTATTTT.

This clonotype was observed a single time. The chain couples TRBV12-3 or TRBV12-4 to TRBJ1-2; 8 bases align to TRBD1. The V segment lost 6 bases and the J segment 2 bases; nucleotides outside the gene matches: 5. This CDR3 has 14 residues. CDR3 amino acids: CASSRDRMNYGYTF. The DNA for the CDR3 is TGTGCCAGCAGCCGGGACAGGATGAACTATGGCTACACCTTC.

The rearrangement joins TRBV3-1 to TRBJ2-1, with D possibly being TRBD2 (6 bases). Trimming stripped 1 base from V and 6 bases from J, with 10 bases between. The CDR3 extends over 14 amino acids. CDR1 LGHDT and CDR2 YNNKEL come from the germline V gene (reference sequence). Here the CDR3 reads CASSQGGAPNEQFF. The CDR3 bases are TGTGCCAGCAGCCAAGGCGGGGCACCCAATGAGCAGTTCTTC.

CDR3 region: CASSYSRTSAEQYF. For the CDR3, the DNA is TGTGCCAGCAGTTACTCGAGGACTAGCGCGGAGCAGTACTTC. The chain couples TRBV6-5 to TRBJ2-7; 9 bases map to TRBD2. V dropped 0 bases and J dropped 7; count of bases not matched to a gene: 4. Germline loops: CDR1 MNHEY, CDR2 SVGAGI. This CDR3 comprises 14 residues.

This clonotype has only one observation. The gene calls are TRBV11-2 and TRBJ1-1; D is ambiguous. V lost 2 bases to trimming and J lost 11 bases, with 9 bases between them. Germline V lookup: CDR1 SGHAT, CDR2 FQNNGV. The CDR3 contains 11 residues. The CDR3 nucleotides are TGTGCCAGCAGCTTAAACAGCTGGGCTTTCTTT. Protein product: CASSLNSWAFF.

This clonotype appeared a few times. The chain uses TRBV2 and TRBJ2-5, with TRBD2 as a possible D gene (6 bases). Germline V lookup: CDR1 SNHLY, CDR2 FYNNEI. With 8 bases removed from V and 6 bases from J, the gap between germline ends came to 28 bases. There are 17 residues in the CDR3. In nucleotides, the CDR3 is TGTGCCAGCGATTACGGGCCAATAAAAGGAGGGAAACAGACCCAGTACTTC. It translates to CASDYGPIKGGKQTQYF.

V is TRBV15 and J is TRBJ2-1; 14 nucleotides agree with TRBD2. Germline V gene data show CDR1 as LNHNV and CDR2 as YYDKDF (reference sequence). Trimming took 0 bases from V and 10 from J; bases not matched to a gene: 8. The length of the CDR3 is 17 residues. The CDR3 sequence is CATSRERTSGGPWEQFF. DNA of the CDR3: TGTGCCACCAGCAGAGAGCGGACTAGCGGGGGGCCATGGGAGCAGTTCTTC. Together with reference TRBV15 and TRBJ2-1, the CDR3 gives the full variable domain: DAMVIQNPRYQVTQFGKPVTLSCSQTLNHNVMYWYQQKSSQAPKLLFHYYDKDFNNEADTPDNFQSRRPNTSFCFLDIRSPGLGDTAMYLCATSRERTSGGPWEQFFGPGTRLTVL.

The V call is TRBV7-2, the J call TRBJ2-2, with a tentative D call TRBD2 (5 bases). Germline CDR1 is SGHTA and CDR2 is FQGNSA. V lost 4 bases to trimming and J lost 4 bases, with 16 bases between them. This CDR3 comprises 16 residues. CDR3 sequence reads: CASSWRRDHITGELFF. CDR3 sequence (DNA): TGTGCCAGCAGCTGGCGCCGGGATCATATCACCGGGGAGCTGTTTTTT.

The chain recombines TRBV20-1 with TRBJ1-2; TRBD1 might be the D (6 bases). With 6 bases removed from V and 5 bases from J, the gap between germline ends came to 22 bases. The CDR3 sequence is 15 residues long. From germline, CDR1 is DFQATT and CDR2 SNEGSKA (reference sequence). The CDR3 sequence: CSAFRGARVPYGYTF. DNA for the CDR3: TGCAGTGCGTTTCGGGGGGCGCGAGTCCCATATGGCTACACCTTC.

On this clonotype: This may be a read error, as it is one base from a much larger clone. V usage is TRBV11-2 and J usage is TRBJ2-7; D unclear. This CDR3 contains 11 residues. Trimming pared 0 bases from V and 5 bases from J, leaving 2 bases between. CDR1 and CDR2 (germline): SGHAT, FQNNGV. CDR3 loop: CASSLENEQYF. CDR3 DNA: TGTGCCAGCAGCTTAGAGAACGAGCAGTACTTC.

The V and J genes are TRBV7-2 and TRBJ2-2; 8 bases are shared with TRBD2. CDR1 and CDR2 (germline): SGHTA, FQGNSA. CDR3 size: 16 residues. Trimming took 2 bases from V and 7 from J; bases not matched to a gene: 9. The CDR3: CASSLFGLANGGELFF. The CDR3 region has the DNA TGTGCCAGCAGCTTATTTGGACTAGCTAACGGCGGGGAGCTGTTTTTT.

This clonotype has only a few counts. This sequence joins TRBV5-1 and TRBJ1-6, with D maybe TRBD1 (6 bases). The CDR3 totals 16 residues. Trimming stripped 2 bases from V and 0 bases from J, with 9 bases between. In germline, CDR1 is SGHRS, CDR2 YFSETQ. The CDR3 DNA reads TGCGCCAGCAGCTTTCAGGGGACCTCCTATAATTCACCCCTCCACTTT. Residues: CASSFQGTSYNSPLHF.

The chain carries TRBV7-2 and TRBJ2-3; 12 bases fit TRBD2. The CDR3 is 14 amino acids. Germline-derived CDR1 and CDR2 are SGHTA and FQGNSA. V shed 8 bases and J 5 bases; nucleotides not matched to a gene: 5. CDR3 nucleotide sequence: TGTGCCAGCCGGACGACTAGCGGGGGAGATACGCAGTATTTT. Translated: CASRTTSGGDTQYF. The whole variable domain, remainder taken from reference TRBV7-2 and TRBJ2-3, is GAGVSQSPSNKVTEKGKDVELRCDPISGHTALYWYRQSLGQGLEFLIYFQGNSAPDKSGLPSDRFSAERTGGSVSTLTIQRTQQEDSAVYLCASRTTSGGDTQYFGPGTRLTVL.

This clonotype was detected only a few times. The chain carries TRBV4-1 and TRBJ2-7; D is uncertain. Germline lookup yields CDR1 MGHRA and CDR2 YSYEKL. This CDR3 spans 14 amino acids. V lost 1 base and J 3 bases, leaving 10 bases between the germline ends. The CDR3 region is CASSQVAHNYEQYF. Here the CDR3 DNA reads TGCGCCAGCAGCCAAGTGGCCCATAACTACGAGCAGTACTTC.

In this sample, this clonotype turned up once. One end of the junction is discordant with germline, which a read error may explain. J is TRBJ2-7 and V is TRBV10-2; 7 bases agree with TRBD1. Germline CDR1 and CDR2: WSHSY and SAAADI. The CDR3 has 14 amino acids. The CDR3 loop is CASRLGQANYEEYF. The DNA of the CDR3 is TGCGCCAGCAGACTTGGACAGGCGAACTACGAGGAGTACTTC.

This clonotype was seen a handful of times. The chain combines TRBV2 with TRBJ2-7; D uncertain. Per the germline V gene, CDR1 is SNHLY and CDR2 is FYNNEI. The ends were cut back, 3 bases at V and 4 bases at J, with 4 bases in the middle. The CDR3 extends over 11 amino acids. In DNA, the CDR3 is TGTGCCAGCAGTGATATTTACGAGCAGTACTTC. Its protein product is CASSDIYEQYF.